The clone carrying this TCR beta chain is a singleton in its sample. What it binds is not known. Only in-frame clones appear in the TCRdb table, and some are missing; sequencing was by immunoSEQ multiplex PCR. The sample has roughly 6,100 clones, around 80% seen once. These data come from a study of immune evolution from preneoplasia to lung adenocarcinoma. General study findings and limits: Normal lung had highest clonality; later lesions appeared denser, more diverse.

In germline, CDR1 is SGHAT, CDR2 FQNNGV. CDR3 length: 15 residues. Unmatched junction bases numbered 4, after V lost 5 bases and J lost 0 bases. This chain uses TRBV11-2 with TRBJ1-1, with 9 bases matching TRBD1. The clonotype comes from a donor older than 65 with lung adenocarcinoma. The sample comprised FFPE adjacent normal lung tissue. This CDR3 reads CASSLGQGLNTEAFF. In nucleotides, the CDR3 is TGTGCCAGCAGCCTAGGACAGGGGCTGAACACTGAAGCTTTCTTT.